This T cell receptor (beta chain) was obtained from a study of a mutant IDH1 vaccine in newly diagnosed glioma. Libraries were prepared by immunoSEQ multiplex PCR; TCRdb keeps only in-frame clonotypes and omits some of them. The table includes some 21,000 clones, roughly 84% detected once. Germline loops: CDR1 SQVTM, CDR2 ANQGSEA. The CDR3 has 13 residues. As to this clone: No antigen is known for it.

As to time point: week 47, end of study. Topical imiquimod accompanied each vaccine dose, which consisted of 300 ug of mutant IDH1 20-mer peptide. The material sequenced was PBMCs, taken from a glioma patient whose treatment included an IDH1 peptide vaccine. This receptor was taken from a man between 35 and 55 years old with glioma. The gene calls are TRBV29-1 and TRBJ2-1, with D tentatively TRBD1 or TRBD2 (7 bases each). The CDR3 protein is CRGGAGEWNEQFF. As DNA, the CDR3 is TGCAGAGGGGGCGCGGGAGAATGGAATGAGCAGTTCTTC.